One and the same sample provided the 20 T cell receptor beta chains below, sequenced in a study of blood T cell repertoires in COVID-19. The table came from immunoSEQ multiplex PCR; TCRdb's copy has only in-frame clones and leaves some out. The table includes roughly 150,000 clones, almost 85% detected once. Specimen: peripheral blood. All receptors derive from a human donor with acute or convalescent COVID-19. The donor label of this sample is uncertain.

The chain recombines TRBV7-7 with TRBJ2-1; 8 bases are a match to TRBD1. The V gene end was trimmed by 8 bases and the J gene end by 4 bases; junction bases not matched to a gene: 10. Germline-derived CDR1 and CDR2 are SSHAT and FNYEAQ (reference sequence). The CDR3 is 15 residues long. For the CDR3, the DNA is TGTGCCAGCTCGCCGGGACAGGATATTTACAATGAGCAGTTCTTC. Its translation is CASSPGQDIYNEQFF. Based on the CDR3 plus reference TRBV7-7 and TRBJ2-1, the full variable domain is GAGVSQSPRYKVTKRGQDVTLRCDPISSHATLYWYQQALGQGPEFLTYFNYEAQPDKSGLPSDRFSAERPEGSISTLTIQRTEQRDSAMYRCASSPGQDIYNEQFFGPGTRLTVL.

This clone was counted a single time. This chain connects TRBV5-1 to TRBJ2-3; 12 bases agree with TRBD2. Germline values: CDR1 SGHRS, CDR2 YFSETQ. The CDR3 has 16 residues. V trimming: 3 bases; J trimming: 4 bases; junction bases outside the gene matches: 6. This chain's CDR3 is CASSSRTSGEADTQYF. CDR3 coding DNA: TGCGCCAGCAGCTCCCGGACTAGCGGGGAGGCAGATACGCAGTATTTT.

This sequence joins TRBV30 and TRBJ2-2; 8 positions agree with TRBD1. The CDR3 is made up of 15 amino acids. V gave up 0 bases and J gave up 2 bases; unmatched junction bases: 2. Per the germline V gene, CDR1 is GTSNPN and CDR2 is SVGIG (reference sequence). The CDR3 bases are TGTGCCTGGAGTGTCGGACAGGGAAACACCGGGGAGCTGTTTTTT. This sequence encodes CAWSVGQGNTGELFF. The full variable domain, completed using reference TRBV30 and TRBJ2-2, is SQTIHQWPATLVQPVGSPLSLECTVEGTSNPNLYWYRQAAGRGLQLLFYSVGIGQISSEVPQNLSASRPQDRQFILSSKKLLLSDSGFYLCAWSVGQGNTGELFFGEGSRLTVL.

This chain connects TRBV2 to TRBJ2-2; 9 nucleotides match TRBD1. The V gene's germline CDR1 is SNHLY and CDR2 FYNNEI. The J segment lost 6 bases and the V segment lost 7 bases, leaving 9 bases of the junction unmatched. This CDR3 contains 15 residues. The CDR3 reads CASKPGTGTSGELFF. DNA of the CDR3: TGTGCCAGCAAGCCCGGGACAGGGACCTCCGGGGAGCTGTTTTTT.

V usage is TRBV19 and J usage is TRBJ1-5, with 8 nucleotides matching TRBD1. The CDR3 loop spans 16 amino acids. V dropped 6 bases and J dropped 2; count of bases not matched to a gene: 9. CDR1 is LNHDA, CDR2 SQIVND, per germline (reference sequence). This chain's CDR3 is CASSSSGGQGNQPQHF. In DNA, the CDR3 is TGTGCCAGTAGCTCTTCAGGGGGCCAAGGCAATCAGCCCCAGCATTTT.

By share of the sample, this clone is large. The V gene is TRBV11-2, the J gene TRBJ2-2; 10 bases line up with TRBD1. The CDR3 sequence is 15 residues long. Germline loops: CDR1 SGHAT, CDR2 FQNNGV. V dropped 5 bases and J dropped 5; count of bases not matched to a gene: 5. CDR3 DNA: TGTGCCAGCAGCAAGACAGGGGGCGGAACCGGGGAGCTGTTTTTT. Residues: CASSKTGGGTGELFF.

The gene calls are TRBV30 and TRBJ1-1; D is possibly TRBD1 (6 bases). This CDR3 has 12 amino acids. Deletions cut 5 bases from V and 1 base from J, with 8 bases between. CDR1 GTSNPN and CDR2 SVGIG come from the germline V gene (reference sequence). CDR3 in amino acids: CAWGTRNTEAFF. In DNA form, the CDR3 reads TGTGCCTGGGGGACAAGGAACACTGAAGCTTTCTTT.

This rearrangement joins TRBV7-2 to TRBJ1-6; no clear D gene. Germline-derived CDR1 and CDR2 are SGHTA and FQGNSA. Trimming took off 2 bases at V and 0 bases at J, with 8 bases between the two ends. The CDR3 has 16 amino acids. The CDR3 DNA sequence: TGTGCCAGCAGCTTACTCGATAGCTCCTATAATTCACCCCTCCACTTT. Encoded protein: CASSLLDSSYNSPLHF.

J is TRBJ1-1 and V is TRBV6-5, with TRBD1 identical over 10 bases. V lost 7 bases and J lost 9; bases outside the gene matches: 11. The CDR3 is made up of 14 amino acids. CDR1 and CDR2 (germline): MNHEY, SVGAGI. The CDR3 here is CASTKEQTGGQAFF. In nucleotides, the CDR3 is TGTGCCAGCACCAAAGAACAGACAGGGGGCCAAGCTTTCTTT.

The V and J genes are TRBV6-5 and TRBJ1-1; D gene unclear. Trimming took off 6 bases at V and 1 base at J, with 15 bases between the two ends. The CDR3 sequence is 15 residues long. Germline V lookup: CDR1 MNHEY, CDR2 SVGAGI. CDR3 sequence reads: CASRRKSGRNTEAFF. DNA for the CDR3: TGTGCCAGCAGGCGAAAAAGCGGGCGGAACACTGAAGCTTTCTTT.

This clone was detected only once. The chain uses TRBV5-5 and TRBJ2-7, with TRBD1 identical over 8 bases. The germline CDR1 and CDR2 sequences are SGHKS and YYEKEE (reference sequence). The CDR3 runs to 13 residues. V was pared by 3 bases and J by 3 bases, with 2 bases of the junction left unmatched. Here the CDR3 DNA reads TGTGCCAGCAGCTGGGACAGGTACTACGAGCAGTACTTC. The encoded protein is CASSWDRYYEQYF. Supplemented by reference TRBV5-5 and TRBJ2-7, the full variable domain reads DAGVTQSPTHLIKTRGQQVTLRCSPISGHKSVSWYQQVLGQGPQFIFQYYEKEERGRGNFPDRFSARQFPNYSSELNVNALLLGDSALYLCASSWDRYYEQYFGPGTRLTVT.

A single count supports this clone. The chain combines TRBV9 with TRBJ1-2; TRBD1 matches 7 bases. Germline V gene sequence: CDR1 SGDLS, CDR2 YYNGEE. The CDR3 totals 12 residues. The V gene end was trimmed by 6 bases and the J gene end by 4 bases; junction bases not matched to a gene: 3. Written as DNA, the CDR3 is TGTGCCAGCAAGGGGGCAAGCTATGGCTACACCTTC. As protein: CASKGASYGYTF.

In DNA form, the CDR3 reads TGTGCCAGCAGCTGGGACGAGTCCCAGGGGATCGGCTACACCTTC. Protein sequence: CASSWDESQGIGYTF. The chain carries TRBV5-6 and TRBJ1-2; maybe TRBD1 (6 bases). The CDR3 totals 15 residues. Trimming stripped 3 bases from V and 8 bases from J, with 20 bases between. The germline V gene has CDR1 SGHDT and CDR2 YYEEEE.

The chain has TRBV19 and TRBJ2-4; D ambiguous. V lost 6 bases to trimming and J lost 8 bases, with 8 bases between them. The CDR3 loop spans 11 amino acids. Germline CDR1 LNHDA, CDR2 SQIVND (reference sequence). The CDR3: CASSLMHIQYF. The CDR3 DNA reads TGTGCCAGTAGCCTAATGCACATTCAGTACTTC.

This chain links TRBV10-1 with TRBJ1-2; 7 bases map to TRBD1. Trimming at V came to 10 bases and at J to 4 bases, leaving 6 bases not matched to a gene. The CDR3 is 12 amino acids. Germline CDR1 is WNHNN and CDR2 is SYGVQD (reference sequence). The CDR3 sequence: CATGDRTYGYTF. In nucleotides, the CDR3 is TGCGCCACGGGGGACAGAACCTATGGCTACACCTTC.

This chain connects TRBV7-2 to TRBJ2-2, with D hard to call. The CDR3 covers 14 residues. Germline-derived CDR1 and CDR2 are SGHTA and FQGNSA. V was shortened by 4 bases and J by 0 bases, with 6 bases between the two germline ends. CDR3 sequence reads: CASSSPANTGELFF. The CDR3 DNA is TGTGCCAGCAGCTCGCCAGCGAACACCGGGGAGCTGTTTTTT.

The chain joins TRBV4-3 to TRBJ1-2; 12 bases agree with TRBD1. The germline gives CDR1 LGHNA, CDR2 YSLEER. The CDR3 runs to 16 residues. J gave up 5 bases and V 2 bases, and 6 bases lay outside the gene matches. As DNA, the CDR3 is TGCGCCAGCAGCCAATCGGGGACAGGGGGCCGGTATGGCTACACCTTC. Encoded protein: CASSQSGTGGRYGYTF.

The gene calls are TRBV4-2 and TRBJ1-2; possible D gene TRBD1, 6 bases. Per the germline V gene, CDR1 is LGHNA and CDR2 is YNFKEQ. The CDR3 spans 13 residues. Trimming took off 2 bases at V and 4 bases at J, with 8 bases between the two ends. CDR3 sequence: CASSQTGLYGYTF. The CDR3 region has the DNA TGTGCCAGCAGCCAAACAGGGCTCTATGGCTACACCTTC.

The chain recombines TRBV5-6 with TRBJ1-2, with TRBD1 identical over 8 bases. Germline values: CDR1 SGHDT, CDR2 YYEEEE. This CDR3 has 13 amino acids. J gave up 5 bases and V 5 bases, and 5 bases lay outside the gene matches. The CDR3: CASRRTGYYGYTF. Written as DNA, the CDR3 is TGTGCCAGCAGGCGGACAGGGTATTATGGCTACACCTTC.

The rearrangement links TRBV3-1 (or the pseudogene TRBV3-2) to TRBJ2-2; TRBD1 matches 8 bases. CDR1 LGHDT and CDR2 YNNKEL come from the germline V gene (reference sequence). Unmatched junction bases numbered 11, after V lost 8 bases and J lost 6 bases. There are 15 residues in the CDR3. The CDR3 DNA reads TGTGCCAGCGGTGTCCGGACAGGGATCTCCGGGGAGCTGTTTTTT. It specifies CASGVRTGISGELFF.